Listed here are 5 T cell receptor beta chains from one sample, sequenced in a study of regulatory T cells in long-lasting Graves disease. Arm-PCR with iRepertoire HTBI primers amplified the CDR3 regions for these TCR beta libraries. TCRdb re-called the multiplex PCR reads with MiXCR, one entry per CDR3 protein. The sample lists approximately 460,000 distinct CDR3 sequences; around 17% were seen once. The time point here: newly diagnosed GD, antithyroid drugs for less than 3 months. RNA extracted from PBMCs served as the sequencing template. The sample also formed part of further work on T cells in Graves' hyperthyroidism and ophthalmopathy.

This specimen was peripheral blood mononuclear cells (PBMCs), taken at new diagnosis, from a patient treated with antithyroid drugs. All receptors come from a woman in her 30s with Graves disease.

The chain combines TRBV28 with TRBJ2-4, with D possibly being TRBD1 (6 bases). CDR1 and CDR2 from the germline V gene are MDHEN and SYDVKM. Trimming took 1 base from V and 0 from J, leaving 10 bases between them. The CDR3 loop spans 16 amino acids. The CDR3 DNA is TGTGCCAGCAGTTTATTGGACAGAGGAGCCAAAAACATTCAGTACTTC. It is translated as CASSLLDRGAKNIQYF.

This clonotype was seen at least ten times. The rearrangement uses TRBV11-2 and TRBJ2-2, with D unresolved. This CDR3 region has 12 residues. The germline V gene has CDR1 SGHAT and CDR2 FQNNGV. Deletions cut 4 bases from V and 6 bases from J, with 6 bases between. CDR3 DNA: TGTGCCAGCAGCTATGAGCCCGGGGAGCTGTTTTTT. This sequence encodes CASSYEPGELFF.

This clonotype was found many times. The J gene is TRBJ1-2, the V gene TRBV6-2 or TRBV6-3; unclear D gene. From germline, CDR1 is MNHEY and CDR2 SVGEGT. This CDR3 spans 12 amino acids. V was pared by 2 bases and J by 2 bases, with 3 bases between. The CDR3 region is CASSYGNYGYTF. The DNA of the CDR3 is TGTGCCAGCAGTTACGGGAACTATGGCTACACCTTC.

This clonotype was observed a handful of times. The rearrangement links TRBV5-1 to TRBJ2-5; the D call may be TRBD1 or TRBD2 (7 bases each). The CDR3 is 15 amino acids. Germline CDR1 reads SGHRS; CDR2 reads YFSETQ. Trimming took 3 bases from V and 5 from J, leaving 17 bases between them. The CDR3 DNA is TGCGCCAGCAGCTCAGGGGGGGGACAATCGGAGACCCAGTACTTC. This translates into CASSSGGGQSETQYF.

This clonotype was observed at least ten times. CDR3 in DNA: TGTGCCAGCAGCCGACTGGGGTTAGAGCAGTTCTTC. Its protein product is CASSRLGLEQFF. The chain recombines TRBV3-1 with TRBJ2-1; D not certain. Germline V gene lookup returns CDR1 LGHDT and CDR2 YNNKEL (reference sequence). The CDR3 sequence is 12 residues long. V was pared by 4 bases and J by 10 bases, with 11 bases between.